The 12 T cell receptor beta chains presented below share a single source sample, sequenced in a study of T cell changes during pregnancy in multiple sclerosis. Profiled with immunoSEQ multiplex PCR; TCRdb holds only in-frame clones, not every one. The sample lists some 45,000 clones; about 95% were seen once. The sample was CD8+ T cells from peripheral blood mononuclear cells, taken in the first trimester of pregnancy. The receptors originated from a female donor with multiple sclerosis, enrolled in a pregnancy study.

The chain links TRBV7-2 to TRBJ2-7; 10 bases match TRBD2. Losses at the gene ends were 5 bases for V and 1 base for J; bases not matched to a gene: 5. This CDR3 is 15 amino acids long. CDR1 SGHTA and CDR2 FQGNSA come from the germline V gene. CDR3 protein: CASSPTSGDSYEQYF. The CDR3 coding sequence is TGTGCCAGCAGCCCCACTAGCGGGGATTCCTACGAGCAGTACTTC.

This clone was observed a single time. The chain employs TRBV9 and TRBJ1-5, with 7 bases lining up with TRBD1. The germline gives CDR1 SGDLS, CDR2 YYNGEE. The CDR3 totals 15 residues. V dropped 0 bases and J dropped 8; count of bases not matched to a gene: 8. In nucleotides, the CDR3 is TGTGCCAGCAGCGTAGCGGGACAGTCGGGGGAGCCCCAGCATTTT. It is translated as CASSVAGQSGEPQHF.

This clone was detected only once. The genes are TRBV6-4 and TRBJ1-2; 10 nucleotides match TRBD1. The CDR3 extends over 14 amino acids. V was clipped by 0 bases and J by 8 bases; unmatched bases: 3. Germline V CDR1 and CDR2: MRHNA, SNTAGT. Here the CDR3 DNA reads TGTGCCAGCAGTGACTCCGGGACAGGGGACGGCTACACCTTC. This encodes CASSDSGTGDGYTF.

The V call is TRBV4-2, the J call TRBJ2-5; a weak D match, TRBD2 (5 bases). Trimming cost V 0 bases and J 1 base, with 12 bases left between them. Germline loops: CDR1 LGHNA, CDR2 YNFKEQ. The CDR3 contains 16 residues. The CDR3 protein is CASSQDGLAPQETQYF. The CDR3 DNA reads as TGTGCCAGCAGCCAAGATGGCCTAGCTCCCCAAGAGACCCAGTACTTC.

The rearrangement uses TRBV27 and TRBJ2-7; TRBD2 agrees at 7 bases. V shed 0 bases and J 6 bases; nucleotides not matched to a gene: 8. Germline CDR1 and CDR2: MNHEY and SMNVEV (reference sequence). The CDR3 length is 15 residues. The CDR3: CASSLSFQGGREQYF. The CDR3 bases are TGTGCCAGCAGTTTATCGTTCCAGGGAGGGCGCGAGCAGTACTTC.

This chain uses TRBV2 with TRBJ1-2; possible D gene TRBD1, 6 bases. Trimming took off 7 bases at V and 0 bases at J, with 9 bases between the two ends. CDR3 length: 13 amino acids. CDR1 is SNHLY, CDR2 FYNNEI, per germline. The CDR3 loop is CASTGQTNYGYTF. DNA of the CDR3: TGTGCCAGCACCGGACAGACTAACTATGGCTACACCTTC.

This clone was observed once. Germline is not matched at one junction end, which may reflect a read error. The chain joins TRBV5-6 to TRBJ2-7; D is possibly TRBD1 (5 bases). The germline V gene encodes CDR1 SGHDT and CDR2 YYEEEE. This CDR3 is built from 12 residues. The CDR3, as DNA: TGTGCCAGCAGCTCCTTTATGACAGCCCAGAACTTC. Amino acids: CASSSFMTAQNF.

This rearrangement joins TRBV19 to TRBJ1-2, with 8 nucleotides matching TRBD1. Germline CDR1 reads LNHDA; CDR2 reads SQIVND (reference sequence). Germline trimming cut 6 bases from V and 8 bases from J; bases unmatched to any gene: 5. This CDR3 is built from 12 residues. The CDR3 loop reads CASRDRVEGYTF. In DNA form, the CDR3 reads TGTGCCAGTAGGGACAGGGTTGAGGGCTACACCTTC.

The rearrangement joins TRBV2 to TRBJ1-5, with TRBD1 as a possible D gene (5 bases). CDR1 SNHLY and CDR2 FYNNEI come from the germline V gene. The V gene lost 8 bases and the J gene lost 6 bases, with 11 bases spanning the gap. CDR3 length: 12 residues. The CDR3 DNA reads TGTGCCAGCCAGGGACTAGTTCAGCCCCAGCATTTT. This gives the protein CASQGLVQPQHF.

This rearrangement joins TRBV27 to TRBJ2-7, with 9 bases identical to TRBD2. CDR1 is MNHEY, CDR2 SMNVEV, per germline (reference sequence). With V trimmed by 8 bases and J by 5 bases, 16 bases remained unmatched. The CDR3 has 16 amino acids. CDR3 protein: CASLPAGLAGINEQYF. The CDR3, as DNA: TGTGCCAGCCTTCCGGCGGGGCTAGCGGGAATCAACGAGCAGTACTTC.

The CDR3 loop is CASSLALDGQGADTEAFF. CDR3 bases: TGTGCCAGCAGCTTAGCACTAGACGGACAGGGGGCGGACACTGAAGCTTTCTTT. The gene calls are TRBV7-9 and TRBJ1-1, with 11 bases that match TRBD1. V was clipped by 0 bases and J by 3 bases; unmatched bases: 9. The CDR3 is made up of 18 amino acids. Germline CDR1 is SEHNR and CDR2 is FQNEAQ (reference sequence).

The chain employs TRBV2 and TRBJ2-1; TRBD2 aligns across 11 bases. This CDR3 is 17 amino acids long. V lost 0 bases, J lost 8 bases, and 9 bases stayed unmatched. Germline CDR1 and CDR2: SNHLY and FYNNEI. The CDR3 bases are TGTGCCAGCAGTGAAGCGCTTACTAGCGGGAGTGTGGATGAGCAGTTCTTC. This encodes CASSEALTSGSVDEQFF.